This T cell receptor beta chain was obtained from a study of blood T cell repertoires in COVID-19. Whole-study context: Sources were T cells, B-cell-depleted T cells, or PBMCs; the material itself was cDNA or gDNA.

Losses at the gene ends were 4 bases for V and 7 bases for J; bases not matched to a gene: 5. This CDR3 is built from 15 residues. Germline lookup yields CDR1 LGHDT and CDR2 YNNKEL (reference sequence). Data came from immunoSEQ multiplex PCR; TCRdb stores just in-frame clones and leaves some out. The data hold under 200,000 clones, with approximately 83% observed a single time. The clonotype was recovered from a human donor in a cohort sampled during active COVID-19. Specimen: peripheral blood. The gene calls are TRBV3-1 (or the pseudogene TRBV3-2) and TRBJ1-6; 9 nucleotides match TRBD1. The CDR3 loop reads CASSLKGTGNSPLHF. DNA of the CDR3: TGTGCCAGCAGCCTAAAAGGGACAGGGAATTCACCCCTCCACTTT.